This record looks at one T cell receptor beta chain sequence and its context. An end of the junction differs from the germline gene, which may be a read error. Germline V gene sequence: CDR1 SGDLS, CDR2 YYNGEE. There are 15 residues in the CDR3. This entry is derived from a study of blood T cells in healthy people across ages. Using a J-beta primer mix together with a sample-barcoded 5' primer, a second PCR was run for roughly 7 to 11 cycles. Every cDNA molecule bore a tag from a template-switch adaptor containing 12 random nucleotides. TCRdb re-called the 5' RACE reads through MiXCR, storing one row per CDR3 protein. The profile shows about a million distinct CDR3 sequences, about 48% of them singletons. Donors ranged from 6 to 90 years old and were healthy Caucasians in Russia. Donors each provided approximately 9.6 milliliters of peripheral blood.

The source material was blood. This receptor was obtained from a man aged 25 to 40 in good health. This sequence joins TRBV9 and TRBJ2-7, with no clear D. This CDR3 reads CAGSVAPQSSYEQYF. DNA of the CDR3: TGTGCCGGCAGCGTAGCCCCACAGAGCTCCTACGAGCAGTACTTC.